These 32 T cell receptor beta chains were sequenced from one sample in a study of prognosis after radiotherapy for stage I lung cancer. Multiplex PCR in two rounds served to amplify TCR beta CDR3 from genomic DNA. Used in first-round PCR were primers specific to each TRBV and TRBJ gene. Each CDR3 protein is one row after TCRdb ran MiXCR on the multiplex PCR reads. This sample has 15,000 to 20,000 distinct CDR3 sequences; less than 45% occur once, and the top ten carry 44%. This specimen was PBMCs, taken before or after stereotactic body radiation therapy (not recorded which). Receptors were obtained from a donor of 50 years or more with non-small cell lung cancer.

This clonotype was seen ten or more times. CDR3 loop: CASSLPGGPSNEQFF. CDR3 bases: TGTGCCAGCAGCCTACCGGGGGGGCCGAGCAATGAGCAGTTCTTC. The rearrangement joins TRBV7-9 to TRBJ2-1; 8 bases map to TRBD2. Germline V gives CDR1 SEHNR, CDR2 FQNEAQ (reference sequence). CDR3 length equals 15 residues. Trimming at V came to 5 bases and at J to 6 bases, leaving 9 bases not matched to a gene.

This chain links TRBV28 with TRBJ1-1, with D possibly TRBD1 on 6 matching bases. Germline V lookup: CDR1 MDHEN, CDR2 SYDVKM. Between the trimmed V and J ends, which lost 2 bases and 5 bases, there was a span of 15 bases. The CDR3 is made up of 15 amino acids. This CDR3 is CASSLTSGVQTEAFF. CDR3 nucleotides: TGTGCCAGCAGTTTAACCTCAGGGGTGCAAACTGAAGCTTTCTTT.

The sample holds many counts of this clonotype. This sequence joins TRBV4-1 and TRBJ1-1, with TRBD1 as a possible D gene (6 bases). The germline V gene has CDR1 MGHRA and CDR2 YSYEKL. CDR3 length equals 15 residues. Trimming took 8 bases from V and 1 from J, leaving 17 bases between them. The CDR3 DNA is TGCGCCAGCGCCTCCGGGGGGCGTCGGAACACTGAAGCTTTCTTT. Translating it yields CASASGGRRNTEAFF.

This clonotype has just a few counts. A much larger clone differs from this one at a single base, so this may be a read error. V gene TRBV20-1 combines with J gene TRBJ2-5; D remains unclear. The germline V gene has CDR1 DFQATT and CDR2 SNEGSKA (reference sequence). There are 11 residues in the CDR3. The ends were cut back, 5 bases at V and 1 base at J, with 5 bases in the middle. The CDR3 spells CSADTQETQYF. As DNA, the CDR3 is TGCAGTGCTGATACCCAAGAGACCCAGTACTTC.

In its sample, this clonotype was seen many times. This chain joins TRBV19 and TRBJ1-1; tentatively, D is TRBD1 (6 bases). CDR3 length: 13 amino acids. Germline lookup yields CDR1 LNHDA and CDR2 SQIVND (reference sequence). Trimming pared 11 bases from V and 4 bases from J, leaving 17 bases between. CDR3 DNA sequence: TGTGCCGTATCCACAGGGATTGGCACTGAAGCTTTCTTT. This codes for CAVSTGIGTEAFF.

A word on this clonotype: One base away lies a much larger clone, so this may be a sequencing read error. The conserved closing phenylalanine or tryptophan is absent in this CDR3, likely reflecting a read error. CDR3 in DNA: TGCGCCAGCAGCCCCGGACAGGCCGCAACCTCTGGGGCCAACGTCCTGACTTTA. Encoded protein: CASSPGQAATSGANVLTL. The J gene is TRBJ2-6, the V gene TRBV5-1, with 7 bases identical to TRBD1. V trimming: 4 bases; J trimming: 0 bases; junction bases outside the gene matches: 10. CDR3 length: 18 amino acids. Germline V gives CDR1 SGHRS, CDR2 YFSETQ.

This clonotype was counted ten times or more. V and J are TRBV28 and TRBJ1-2, with D possibly being TRBD1 (6 bases). V gave up 5 bases and J gave up 2 bases, with 12 bases separating them. This CDR3 has 14 residues. Germline V lookup: CDR1 MDHEN, CDR2 SYDVKM. For the CDR3, the DNA is TGTGCCAGCAGTCCTACAGGGTTGAACTATGGCTACACCTTC. It is translated as CASSPTGLNYGYTF.

This clonotype turned up a few times. This chain uses TRBV28 with TRBJ1-2; D call uncertain. The ends were cut back, 1 base at V and 5 bases at J, with 11 bases in the middle. Germline loops: CDR1 MDHEN, CDR2 SYDVKM. The CDR3 consists of 14 residues. The CDR3 bases are TGTGCCAGCAGTTTATTGTTCGAGGGATATGGCTACACCTTC. Amino acid sequence: CASSLLFEGYGYTF.

By share of the sample, this clonotype is medium-sized. V is TRBV20-1 and J is TRBJ1-6, with 7 bases lining up with TRBD1. CDR3 length: 12 amino acids. V trimming: 6 bases; J trimming: 10 bases; junction bases outside the gene matches: 6. Germline V gives CDR1 DFQATT, CDR2 SNEGSKA (reference sequence). CDR3 amino acids: CSATPGGSPLHF. The CDR3, as DNA: TGCAGTGCAACCCCAGGGGGATCACCCCTCCACTTT.

Regarding this clonotype: Mismatch with germline at one junction end may stem from a read error. This chain connects TRBV19 to TRBJ2-1, with TRBD2 as a possible D gene (5 bases). The CDR3 is 16 amino acids. The V gene's germline CDR1 is LNHDA and CDR2 SQIVND (reference sequence). Here the CDR3 DNA reads TGTACCAGTAGTAGCCTAATGAGAGGGAGAGGAAATGAGCAGTTCTTC. Translation: CTSSSLMRGRGNEQFF.

This sequence joins TRBV6-1 and TRBJ2-7, with D maybe TRBD1 (6 bases). This CDR3 spans 14 amino acids. Trimming shortened V by 8 bases and J by 1 base, and 15 bases separated the two germline ends. Germline V gives CDR1 MNHNS, CDR2 SASEGT. The CDR3 sequence is CASRDTGQSYEQYF. For the CDR3, the DNA is TGTGCCAGCCGGGACACGGGGCAATCCTACGAGCAGTACTTC.

The table lists this clonotype with many counts. The chain joins TRBV7-8 to TRBJ2-2, with TRBD2 identical over 8 bases. V lost 11 bases and J lost 1; bases outside the gene matches: 3. Per germline, CDR1 SGHVS and CDR2 FQNEAQ. CDR3 length: 13 amino acids. CDR3 in amino acids: CAVGLGNTGELFF. In DNA form, the CDR3 reads TGTGCCGTGGGACTAGGGAACACCGGGGAGCTGTTTTTT.

This clonotype was detected ten times or more. One end of the junction does not line up with germline, which may come from a read error. The rearrangement uses TRBV10-3 and TRBJ1-6, with D unclear. CDR3 size: 12 residues. The germline V gene has CDR1 ENHRY and CDR2 SYGVKD. The CDR3 protein is CAISESNGNLRF. The CDR3 coding sequence is TGTGCCATCAGTGAGTCGAACGGGAACTTGCGCTTT.

The V gene is TRBV28, the J gene TRBJ1-1; D is undetermined. The V end lost 2 bases, the J end lost 11 bases, and 12 bases lay between the germline ends. The germline gives CDR1 MDHEN, CDR2 SYDVKM. The CDR3 loop spans 12 amino acids. CDR3 coding DNA: TGTGCCAGCAGTTTAGAGAACCCCCCGGCTTTCTTT. Its translation: CASSLENPPAFF.

For this clonotype: A far larger clone is one base from this, pointing to a likely read error. V gene TRBV6-4 combines with J gene TRBJ2-7; perhaps TRBD1 as D (6 bases). The CDR3 covers 15 residues. V was trimmed by 3 bases and J by 2 bases, leaving 14 bases between them. Germline V gene lookup returns CDR1 MRHNA and CDR2 SNTAGT. This CDR3 is CASSEVQGPTYEQYF. The DNA of the CDR3 is TGTGCCAGCAGTGAGGTACAGGGCCCCACCTACGAGCAGTACTTC.

The genes are TRBV28 and TRBJ2-2, with a weak D call TRBD2 (6 bases). There are 14 residues in the CDR3. The germline V gene encodes CDR1 MDHEN and CDR2 SYDVKM. Trimming shortened V by 10 bases and J by 6 bases, and 18 bases separated the two germline ends. As DNA, the CDR3 is TGTGCCACCCAAATGCGGCGGAGGGCCGGGGAGCTGTTTTTT. This sequence encodes CATQMRRRAGELFF.

The table lists this clonotype with a few counts. The chain has TRBV11-3 and TRBJ2-7; D is possibly TRBD1 or TRBD2 (6 bases each). V was shortened by 1 base and J by 4 bases, with 11 bases between the two germline ends. The CDR3 runs to 14 residues. Germline CDR1 is SGHNT and CDR2 is YENEEA. CDR3 region: CASSLAGALYEQYF. CDR3 sequence (DNA): TGTGCCAGCAGCTTAGCGGGGGCCCTTTACGAGCAGTACTTC. The full variable domain, in which reference TRBV11-3 and TRBJ2-7 provide the parts outside the CDR3, is EAGVVQSPRYKIIEKKQPVAFWCNPISGHNTLYWYLQNLGQGPELLIRYENEEAVDDSQLPKDRFSAERLKGVDSTLKIQPAELGDSAVYLCASSLAGALYEQYFGPGTRLTVT.

This clonotype was recorded only once. The genes are TRBV20-1 and TRBJ2-1, with D maybe TRBD2 (5 bases). Trimming removed 1 base from V and 7 bases from J, with 14 bases in between. The CDR3 has 14 residues. Germline CDR1 DFQATT, CDR2 SNEGSKA (reference sequence). This CDR3 is CSARGGRALNEQFF. CDR3 coding DNA: TGCAGTGCTAGAGGAGGGAGAGCCCTTAATGAGCAGTTCTTC.

The V gene is TRBV12-3 or TRBV12-4, the J gene TRBJ2-7; D unclear. The CDR3 covers 11 residues. Trimming removed 6 bases from V and 4 bases from J, with 7 bases in between. In DNA form, the CDR3 reads TGTGCCAGCAGCCCCCTTTACGAGCAGTACTTC. Translating gives CASSPLYEQYF.

The rearrangement uses TRBV12-3 or TRBV12-4 and TRBJ2-3, with 11 bases matching TRBD2. The trim removed 6 bases at V and 2 bases at J, leaving 4 bases unmatched. The CDR3 extends over 15 amino acids. CDR3 sequence (DNA): TGTGCCAGCAGCTCGACTAGCGGGGCCACAGATACGCAGTATTTT. Translation gives CASSSTSGATDTQYF.

Points on this clonotype: An end of the junction does not agree with germline; a read error may underlie this. The chain combines TRBV20-1 with TRBJ2-7; the match to TRBD2 covers 13 bases. This CDR3 has 15 amino acids. Germline CDR1 and CDR2: DFQATT and SNEGSKA (reference sequence). For the CDR3, the DNA is TGCAGTGCTAGAGAAGGGACTAGCGGGATCTACGAGCAGTATTTC. Residues: CSAREGTSGIYEQYF.

This sequence joins TRBV6-5 and TRBJ2-7, with unresolved D. The germline CDR1 and CDR2 sequences are MNHEY and SVGAGI. CDR3 length: 13 residues. The V end lost 4 bases, the J end lost 0 bases, and 7 bases lay between the germline ends. The CDR3 spells CASSWGSSYEQYF. The CDR3 coding sequence is TGTGCCAGCAGTTGGGGAAGCTCCTACGAGCAGTACTTC.

Remarks on this clonotype: A single base is all that separates this from a far larger clone, so a read error is likely. The CDR3 sequence is CASILQYF. CDR3 sequence (DNA): TGTGCCAGCATCTTGCAGTACTTC. This chain joins TRBV7-9 and TRBJ2-7; no definite D call. Deletions cut 7 bases from V and 9 bases from J, with 4 bases between. The CDR3 contains 8 residues. Germline lookup yields CDR1 SEHNR and CDR2 FQNEAQ (reference sequence).

This clonotype has more than one count but fewer than ten. This chain uses TRBV28 with TRBJ1-6, with 8 bases fitting TRBD1. J gave up 6 bases and V 6 bases, and 7 bases lay outside the gene matches. CDR3 length: 15 amino acids. Germline-derived CDR1 and CDR2 are MDHEN and SYDVKM. CDR3 amino acids: CASRPGGEGNSPLHF. Here the CDR3 DNA reads TGTGCCAGCAGGCCAGGGGGCGAAGGTAATTCACCCCTCCACTTT.

This clonotype was counted ten times or more. This chain connects TRBV19 to TRBJ1-1; D uncertain. This CDR3 contains 16 residues. Trimming took off 5 bases at V and 1 base at J, with 17 bases between the two ends. Germline CDR1 reads LNHDA; CDR2 reads SQIVND (reference sequence). The DNA for the CDR3 is TGTGCCAGTAGTCCCCGGATACTCACCACGAACACTGAAGCTTTCTTT. Amino acids: CASSPRILTTNTEAFF.

This clonotype was counted many times. The chain uses TRBV28 and TRBJ1-5; D uncertain. Deletions cut 4 bases from V and 4 bases from J, with 8 bases between. Germline-derived CDR1 and CDR2 are MDHEN and SYDVKM. CDR3 size: 13 residues. The CDR3 is CASSSPGNQPQHF. CDR3 DNA: TGTGCCAGCAGTTCGCCGGGGAATCAGCCCCAGCATTTT.

The table lists this clonotype with a few counts. A much larger clone sits a single nucleotide away, making a read error possible. J is TRBJ1-1 and V is TRBV5-1; a possible D gene is TRBD1 (6 bases). Germline V lookup: CDR1 SGHRS, CDR2 YFSETQ. This CDR3 has 13 residues. CDR3 DNA sequence: TGCGCCAGCAGCTTTGAAGGGGACACTGTAGCTTTCTTT. Translating gives CASSFEGDTVAFF.

In regard to this clonotype: A far larger clone is off by one base, so a read error is likely. The V and J genes are TRBV6-4 and TRBJ2-3; TRBD2 agrees at 8 bases. With 6 bases clipped from V and 3 bases from J, the junction kept 11 bases outside the gene matches. Germline CDR1 and CDR2: MRHNA and SNTAGT. This CDR3 region has 16 residues. The CDR3 nucleotides are TGTGCCAGCAGAAAGACTATCGGGGGGGAGACAGATACGCAGTATTTT. Translation: CASRKTIGGETDTQYF.

This chain uses TRBV12-3 or TRBV12-4 with TRBJ1-2; D ambiguous. This CDR3 is 12 amino acids long. With 7 bases removed from V and 5 bases from J, the gap between germline ends came to 11 bases. CDR3: CASTPLGYGYTF. The CDR3 DNA is TGTGCCAGCACCCCCCTCGGGTATGGCTACACCTTC.

CDR3: CASSLGGFGNQPQHF. The CDR3 DNA follows: TGTGCCAGCAGCTTAGGAGGGTTTGGCAATCAGCCCCAGCATTTT. This chain links TRBV7-9 with TRBJ1-5, with no clear D. The length of the CDR3 is 15 residues. Germline CDR1 reads SEHNR; CDR2 reads FQNEAQ (reference sequence). The V end lost 1 base, the J end lost 2 bases, and 9 bases lay between the germline ends.

The chain has TRBV5-1 and TRBJ2-7; possibly TRBD2 for D (6 bases). This CDR3 has 14 amino acids. Trimming removed 6 bases at V and 2 bases at J, with 15 bases between. CDR1 is SGHRS, CDR2 YFSETQ, per germline. DNA for the CDR3: TGCGCCAGCATCCGCGGGACGTGTGCCTACGAGCAGTACTTC. Translation: CASIRGTCAYEQYF.

Concerning this clonotype: This likely stems from a read error, as it lies one base from a far larger clone. The V and J genes are TRBV6-1 and TRBJ2-5; 8 nucleotides match TRBD2. Judging by the DNA end, TRBJ2-1 fits better; the J call may be wrong. The CDR3 covers 15 residues. CDR1 MNHNS and CDR2 SASEGT come from the germline V gene. For the CDR3, the DNA is TGTGCCACCACGACCAGCGGGGGTTCCTACAATGGGCAGTTCTTC. Translating gives CATTTSGGSYNGQFF.